Listed here are 2 T cell receptor beta chains from one sample, sequenced in a study of blood T cells in healthy people across ages. For the second PCR, which ran for 7 to 11 cycles, a sample-barcoded 5' primer and a J-beta primer mix were used. TCRdb processed the 5' RACE reads anew with MiXCR; each CDR3 protein has one entry. Here the sample spans 1.5 million to 2 million distinct CDR3 sequences, 40% to 55% being singletons. Sequenced sample: blood. These receptors were collected from a woman aged 40 to 50 in good health.

The V gene is TRBV20-1, the J gene TRBJ2-7; 7 nucleotides line up with TRBD2. The J call may be in error: the DNA end matches TRBJ2-5 better. CDR1 DFQATT and CDR2 SNEGSKA come from the germline V gene (reference sequence). The CDR3 loop spans 13 amino acids. The CDR3 region is CSVREARSETQYF. The CDR3, as DNA: TGCAGTGTCCGGGAGGCTCGCTCTGAGACCCAGTACTTC.

Of note for this clonotype: Germline is not matched at one junction end, which may reflect a read error. The chain uses TRBV6-2 or TRBV6-3 and TRBJ2-1; possible D gene TRBD1, 5 bases. The germline V gene has CDR1 MNHEY and CDR2 SVGEGT. The CDR3 runs to 14 residues. The chain's CDR3 is CASRYLQGWDEQFF. The CDR3 bases are TGTGCCAGCAGGTACTTGCAGGGTTGGGATGAGCAGTTCTTC.